This entry is about one T cell receptor beta chain. The sample is drawn from a study of blood T cell repertoires in COVID-19. Sequencing used immunoSEQ multiplex PCR; TCRdb keeps in-frame clones, though not all of them. The sample has about 270,000 clones, roughly nine tenths seen once. The V gene's germline CDR1 is MNHEY and CDR2 SVGAGI. The CDR3 has 12 amino acids. V lost 6 bases and J 5 bases, leaving 10 bases between the germline ends. The source material was peripheral blood. The clonotype was recovered from a woman in her twenties or thirties with COVID-19, enrolled during active disease. V and J are TRBV6-5 and TRBJ2-5; D might be TRBD2 (5 bases). Here the CDR3 DNA reads TGTGCCAGCAGGGGTCCGGGGGAGACCCAGTACTTC. Its translation: CASRGPGETQYF.